These 25 T cell receptor beta chains came from one sample sequenced in a study of OX40 agonist ivuxolimab in advanced cancers. TCRdb's copy holds only in-frame clones and misses some; the assay was immunoSEQ multiplex PCR. The sample includes 16,000 or so clones, approximately 77% of them seen just once. The sample in question was CD4+ or CD8+ T cells sorted from blood, obtained in a trial of the OX40 agonist ivuxolimab. The receptors come from an adult with an advanced solid tumor such as melanoma, head and neck, liver or kidney cancer.

The chain is built from TRBV7-9 and TRBJ1-4; 10 bases match TRBD1. The CDR3 runs to 16 residues. From germline, CDR1 is SEHNR and CDR2 FQNEAQ (reference sequence). The V segment lost 3 bases and the J segment 5 bases; nucleotides outside the gene matches: 6. DNA of the CDR3: TGTGCCAGCAGCTTGAGGACAGGGGGAACGAATGAAAAACTGTTTTTT. This sequence encodes CASSLRTGGTNEKLFF.

In its sample, this clone was seen a few times. The chain has TRBV6-6 and TRBJ1-6, with 7 bases fitting TRBD1. The V segment lost 2 bases and the J segment 7 bases; nucleotides outside the gene matches: 8. Germline V gene sequence: CDR1 MNHNY, CDR2 SVGAGI (reference sequence). The CDR3 consists of 16 residues. This CDR3 is CASSYGWGTENSPLHF. The CDR3 bases are TGTGCCAGCAGTTACGGATGGGGGACAGAGAATTCACCCCTCCACTTT.

The chain employs TRBV10-3 and TRBJ1-2; D might be TRBD1 (5 bases). The ends were cut back, 4 bases at V and 4 bases at J, with 10 bases in the middle. This CDR3 has 13 amino acids. CDR1 ENHRY and CDR2 SYGVKD come from the germline V gene. CDR3 region: CAISGGEFYGYTF. In DNA, the CDR3 is TGTGCCATCAGTGGAGGGGAATTCTATGGCTACACCTTC.

The chain uses TRBV6-6 and TRBJ2-7; D is uncertain. The V gene lost 0 bases and the J gene lost 3 bases, with 9 bases spanning the gap. CDR1 MNHNY and CDR2 SVGAGI come from the germline V gene (reference sequence). The CDR3 covers 14 residues. CDR3 nucleotide sequence: TGTGCCAGCAGTTACTCCCACCCCCACTACGAGCAGTACTTC. The encoded protein is CASSYSHPHYEQYF.

This chain connects TRBV5-1 to TRBJ2-1, with 7 positions matching TRBD1. Unmatched junction bases numbered 9, after V lost 3 bases and J lost 3 bases. There are 16 residues in the CDR3. Germline values: CDR1 SGHRS, CDR2 YFSETQ. The DNA of the CDR3 is TGCGCCAGCAGCTCTCCGAAAGGGGGCAACTACAATGAGCAGTTCTTC. Translation: CASSSPKGGNYNEQFF.

This clone was observed once. J is TRBJ2-2 and V is TRBV4-3; D is ambiguous. Germline V gene lookup returns CDR1 LGHNA and CDR2 YSLEER. The CDR3 totals 15 residues. Deletions cut 0 bases from V and 1 base from J, with 6 bases between. The CDR3 DNA reads TGCGCCAGCAGCCAAGAAGCCGGGAACACCGGGGAGCTGTTTTTT. Protein product: CASSQEAGNTGELFF.

The rearrangement links TRBV4-2 to TRBJ2-2; 8 positions match TRBD2. With V trimmed by 4 bases and J by 7 bases, 14 bases remained unmatched. Germline V gene sequence: CDR1 LGHNA, CDR2 YNFKEQ. The CDR3 is 17 residues long. CDR3 amino acids: CASSPHLAGGRGGELFF. CDR3 sequence (DNA): TGTGCCAGCAGCCCTCATCTAGCGGGTGGAAGGGGCGGGGAGCTGTTTTTT.

The chain recombines TRBV5-5 with TRBJ1-2; 10 bases are shared with TRBD1. Trimming cost V 3 bases and J 3 bases; bases outside gene matches: 5. Germline V gene data show CDR1 as SGHKS and CDR2 as YYEKEE (reference sequence). CDR3 length: 15 residues. The CDR3 DNA reads as TGTGCCAGCAGCTCAAGGACAGGGGGGGACTATGGCTACACCTTC. Translation gives CASSSRTGGDYGYTF.

With regard to this clone: A much larger clone is a single base away; this may be a read error. The chain's CDR3 is CASSPGQFYGYTF. The CDR3 bases are TGTGCCAGCAGTCCGGGACAGTTCTATGGCTACACCTTC. The chain carries TRBV6-1 and TRBJ1-2, with 7 bases that match TRBD1. In germline, CDR1 is MNHNS, CDR2 SASEGT. The CDR3 covers 13 residues. V dropped 5 bases and J dropped 4; count of bases not matched to a gene: 4.

The chain is built from TRBV7-3 and TRBJ2-3; D may match TRBD1 or TRBD2 (5 bases each). This CDR3 has 13 residues. V was cut by 11 bases and J by 1 base, with 13 bases left in between. CDR1 is SGHTA and CDR2 is FQGTGA in the germline V gene. CDR3 residues: CAPPGQGTDTQYF. CDR3 DNA sequence: TGTGCCCCGCCGGGGCAGGGCACAGATACGCAGTATTTT.

In this sample, this clone turned up a few times. The chain recombines TRBV6-5 with TRBJ1-1; weak D call: TRBD1 (5 bases). Trimming stripped 3 bases from V and 3 bases from J, with 8 bases between. This CDR3 contains 13 residues. Germline lookup yields CDR1 MNHEY and CDR2 SVGAGI. The CDR3 sequence: CASSYQGYTEAFF. CDR3 DNA: TGTGCCAGCAGTTATCAGGGATACACTGAAGCTTTCTTT.

The rearrangement links TRBV7-9 to TRBJ1-2; D is possibly TRBD1 (6 bases). Germline values: CDR1 SEHNR, CDR2 FQNEAQ (reference sequence). The CDR3 loop spans 16 amino acids. The germline V and J ends were trimmed by 1 base and 4 bases, with 16 bases remaining between them. CDR3 coding DNA: TGTGCCAGCAGCTTAGAGGGGGGTGGCAGGACCTATGGCTACACCTTC. Translation gives CASSLEGGGRTYGYTF.

The chain has TRBV10-3 and TRBJ2-2; perhaps D is TRBD1 or TRBD2 (5 bases each). V was trimmed by 10 bases and J by 0 bases, leaving 12 bases between them. This CDR3 contains 14 residues. Germline V lookup: CDR1 ENHRY, CDR2 SYGVKD. CDR3 DNA: TGTGCCACTACCGGGACGGCGAACACCGGGGAGCTGTTTTTT. Translation: CATTGTANTGELFF.

This clone came up once. The chain joins TRBV11-3 to TRBJ2-7; weak D call: TRBD2 (5 bases). Trimming removed 1 base at V and 0 bases at J, with 10 bases between. CDR3 length: 15 amino acids. The germline gives CDR1 SGHNT, CDR2 YENEEA. CDR3 sequence reads: CASSLVRGGSYEQYF. CDR3 bases: TGTGCCAGCAGCTTAGTCCGGGGTGGCTCCTACGAGCAGTACTTC.

There are a few counts of this clone. V and J are TRBV6-1 and TRBJ1-2; weak D call: TRBD1 (6 bases). V dropped 5 bases and J dropped 8 bases, with 12 bases sitting between them. Germline CDR1 MNHNS, CDR2 SASEGT. This CDR3 has 12 residues. This chain's CDR3 is CASSFQGTGYTF. The CDR3, as DNA: TGTGCCAGCAGTTTCCAGGGGACAGGCTACACCTTC.

The genes are TRBV7-2 and TRBJ1-5; D possibly corresponds to TRBD1 (5 bases). Looked up from germline, CDR1 is SGHTA and CDR2 is FQGNSA. This CDR3 contains 15 residues. Between the trimmed V and J ends, which lost 1 base and 7 bases, there was a span of 14 bases. CDR3 sequence (DNA): TGTGCCAGCAGCTTAGAAGGGGTAAGGGGACAGCCCCAGCATTTT. It specifies CASSLEGVRGQPQHF.

This chain joins TRBV7-9 and TRBJ2-7; D might be TRBD1 (6 bases). V was trimmed by 5 bases and J by 5 bases, leaving 16 bases between them. The germline gives CDR1 SEHNR, CDR2 FQNEAQ (reference sequence). The length of the CDR3 is 14 residues. The CDR3: CASSPFLDSNEQYF. Written as DNA, the CDR3 is TGTGCCAGCAGCCCCTTCTTGGACAGCAACGAGCAGTACTTC.

This clone was found a few times. The chain combines TRBV5-3 with TRBJ2-2; D tentatively fits TRBD1 or TRBD2 (5 bases each). TRBV5-3 has ORF status, its function being uncertain. This CDR3 has 16 residues. The V gene lost 4 bases and the J gene lost 0 bases, with 13 bases spanning the gap. The CDR3 is CARSPGTEANTGELFF. CDR3 bases: TGTGCCAGAAGCCCTGGGACCGAAGCGAACACCGGGGAGCTGTTTTTT.

The chain is built from TRBV9 and TRBJ2-1, with TRBD2 identical over 9 bases. V was clipped by 4 bases and J by 8 bases; unmatched bases: 7. The CDR3 is 14 residues long. Germline V gene lookup returns CDR1 SGDLS and CDR2 YYNGEE. The DNA of the CDR3 is TGTGCCAGCAGCATCGTAGCGGGGGAGTATGAGCAGTTCTTC. Translation: CASSIVAGEYEQFF.

The chain links TRBV11-3 to TRBJ2-7; D is unclear. Germline CDR1 and CDR2: SGHNT and YENEEA. V was pared by 4 bases and J by 0 bases, with 10 bases between. There are 14 residues in the CDR3. Here the CDR3 DNA reads TGTGCCAGCAGCTCCCCGACGGTCTCCTACGAGCAGTACTTC. Protein sequence: CASSSPTVSYEQYF.

This rearrangement joins TRBV5-4 to TRBJ2-2; 7 nucleotides align to TRBD1. The V segment lost 4 bases and the J segment 4 bases; nucleotides outside the gene matches: 16. Germline assignment: CDR1 SGHNT and CDR2 YYREEE (reference sequence). This CDR3 has 18 residues. CDR3 bases: TGTGCCAGCAGCCCATTAGGGTTCGGACAGGATTTCACCGGGGAGCTGTTTTTT. Its protein product is CASSPLGFGQDFTGELFF. Full variable domain (remainder filled in from reference TRBV5-4 and TRBJ2-2): ETGVTQSPTHLIKTRGQQVTLRCSSQSGHNTVSWYQQALGQGPQFIFQYYREEENGRGNFPPRFSGLQFPNYSSELNVNALELDDSALYLCASSPLGFGQDFTGELFFGEGSRLTVL.

The CDR3 spells CASSLGSGIVNSPLHF. CDR3 coding DNA: TGTGCCAGCAGTTTAGGGTCAGGGATTGTTAATTCACCCCTCCACTTT. The chain is built from TRBV27 and TRBJ1-6; tentatively, D is TRBD1 (5 bases). The CDR3 is 16 amino acids. Germline assignment: CDR1 MNHEY and CDR2 SMNVEV (reference sequence). Trimming stripped 2 bases from V and 6 bases from J, with 14 bases between.

The CDR3 region has the DNA TGTGCCAGCAGCTTAGCCAGGGGGTCCGGCACAGATACGCAGTATTTT. This sequence encodes CASSLARGSGTDTQYF. V usage is TRBV7-2 and J usage is TRBJ2-3; 7 bases match TRBD1. CDR3 length equals 16 residues. Germline CDR1 reads SGHTA; CDR2 reads FQGNSA. V shed 0 bases and J 1 base; nucleotides not matched to a gene: 4.

V usage is TRBV15 and J usage is TRBJ2-2; 7 bases fit TRBD1. Per germline, CDR1 LNHNV and CDR2 YYDKDF (reference sequence). The CDR3 loop spans 17 amino acids. Trimming at V came to 3 bases and at J to 0 bases, leaving 7 bases not matched to a gene. The CDR3 is CATSRVPGQTNTGELFF. The DNA for the CDR3 is TGTGCCACCAGCAGGGTTCCGGGACAGACGAACACCGGGGAGCTGTTTTTT.

This chain joins TRBV9 and TRBJ2-5, with unresolved D. The CDR3 consists of 15 residues. V was shortened by 0 bases and J by 1 base, with 10 bases between the two germline ends. Germline V gives CDR1 SGDLS, CDR2 YYNGEE. In DNA, the CDR3 is TGTGCCAGCAGCGTAGCCCCAGTATCCCAAGAGACCCAGTACTTC. Translating gives CASSVAPVSQETQYF. Full variable domain (rest looked up from reference TRBV9 and TRBJ2-5): DSGVTQTPKHLITATGQRVTLRCSPRSGDLSVYWYQQSLDQGLQFLIQYYNGEERAKGNILERFSAQQFPDLHSELNLSSLELGDSALYFCASSVAPVSQETQYFGPGTRLLVL.